This T cell receptor beta chain is from a study of blood T cell repertoires in COVID-19 (TCRdb year 2020). About the full investigation: The collaborator samples originated in the United States, Italy and Spain and spanned the acute and convalescent phases of COVID-19. The prospective study material was composed of cDNA or gDNA derived from T cells, B-cell-depleted T cells, or PBMCs. The dataset comprised deeply sampled blood TCRbeta repertoires from subjects exposed to, actively infected with, or recovered from COVID-19. A freely available public database, intended as a resource for researchers studying the immune response to SARS-CoV-2, is where the repertoires were released. Samples were obtained from the ongoing ImmuneRACE study (first 160 participants) and from over 1,000 subjects provided by 6 global collaborators. The sample metadata nearly always contained a de-identified subject ID, COVID-19 status, age in years and sex. Where HLA class I and class II types were available, the types were taken from metadata supplied by the sample provider, not from assay-based typing.

The trim is 1 base for V and 11 bases for J, with a gap of 15 bases between the germline ends. For CDR1 and CDR2, the germline V gene (reference sequence) lists LNHNV and YYDKDF. Inclusive of the bounding cysteine and phenylalanine, the CDR3 is 15 residues long. Only the CDR3 DNA is retained, 45 bases long and in frame from the first base. Beyond this particular receptor, the publication reports: How much clinical and demographic metadata was included differed by source and by participant, and the metadata was provided uncurated.

As concerns this clone: What this receptor recognizes is not known. No qualities accompany the bases; no much larger clone lies one base away.

TCRbeta CDR3 regions were amplified from genomic DNA using the immunoSEQ Assay, a bias-controlled multiplex PCR. Per the original workflow: The number of nucleated cells in each sample was estimated by amplification of reference gene primers within the assay. Sequence reads were collapsed and filtered to measure the absolute abundance of every unique TCRbeta CDR3 rearrangement. Productive Simpson clonality was computed per sample as the square root of Simpson's diversity index over productive rearrangements. Held by TCRdb, this immuneACCESS table contains in-frame sequences only and omits some clones. Under half of the omission traces to an unresolved V gene where checked; the cause of the rest is unknown. The V and J calls and clone size were taken over from that table, and D and trimming were inferred from the DNA. The sample table records about 250,000 clones; about 91% of these occur just once. In total, the top ten clones hold around 6.3% of the sample.

At one collaborating source in Seattle, patients were enrolled during active infection and were followed longitudinally through the course of disease. Whole blood was collected in K2EDTA tubes by collaborating institutions according to the institutions' own protocols. For TCRbeta analysis, collaborators shipped samples in one of three forms: frozen whole blood, isolated PBMCs, or DNA extracted from either of those sample types. Sequences were obtained from peripheral blood. The origin of this receptor is a woman between 25 and 40 years old with COVID-19, enrolled during active disease. The sequence joins TRBV15 to TRBJ1-6, with TRBD1 as a weak D call on 5 bases. DNA sequence: TGTGCCACCAGCAGAGGAATAGCAGGGACTACACCCCTCCACTTT. Its translation is CATSRGIAGTTPLHF.